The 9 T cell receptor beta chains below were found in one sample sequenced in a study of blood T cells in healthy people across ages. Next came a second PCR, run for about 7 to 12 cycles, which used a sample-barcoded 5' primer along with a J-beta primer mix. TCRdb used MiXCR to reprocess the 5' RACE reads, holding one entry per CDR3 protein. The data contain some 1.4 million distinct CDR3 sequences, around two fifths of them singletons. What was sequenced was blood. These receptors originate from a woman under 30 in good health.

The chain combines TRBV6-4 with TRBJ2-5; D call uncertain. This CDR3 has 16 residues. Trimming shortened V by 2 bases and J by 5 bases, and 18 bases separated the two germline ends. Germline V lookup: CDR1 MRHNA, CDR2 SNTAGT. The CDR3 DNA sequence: TGTGCCAGCAGTGACCGGTCAGACCTTTTAGCCGAGACCCAGTACTTC. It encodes CASSDRSDLLAETQYF.

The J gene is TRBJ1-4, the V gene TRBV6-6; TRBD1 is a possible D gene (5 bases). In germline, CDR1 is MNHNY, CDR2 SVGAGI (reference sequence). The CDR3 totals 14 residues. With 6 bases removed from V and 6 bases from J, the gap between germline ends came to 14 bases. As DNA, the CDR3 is TGTGCCAGCAGCCCCGGGGCGCGGGATGAAAAACTGTTTTTT. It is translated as CASSPGARDEKLFF.

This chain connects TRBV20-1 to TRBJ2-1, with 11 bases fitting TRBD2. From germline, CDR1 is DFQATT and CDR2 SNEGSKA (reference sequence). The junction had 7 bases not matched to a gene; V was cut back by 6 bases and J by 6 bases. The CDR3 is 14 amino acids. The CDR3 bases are TGCAGTGCAACTAGCGGGGGAAAAGGCAATGAGCAGTTCTTC. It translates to CSATSGGKGNEQFF.

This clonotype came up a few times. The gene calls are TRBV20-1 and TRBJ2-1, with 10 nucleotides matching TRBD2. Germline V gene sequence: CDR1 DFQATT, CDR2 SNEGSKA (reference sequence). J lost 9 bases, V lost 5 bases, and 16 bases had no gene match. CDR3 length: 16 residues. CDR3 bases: TGCAGTGCTTCTATACCTTCTAGCGGGGGAAGTGGTGAGCAGTTCTTC. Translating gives CSASIPSSGGSGEQFF.

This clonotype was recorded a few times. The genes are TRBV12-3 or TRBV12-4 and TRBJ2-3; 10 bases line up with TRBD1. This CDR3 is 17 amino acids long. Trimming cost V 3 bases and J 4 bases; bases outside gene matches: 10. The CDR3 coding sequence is TGTGCCAGCAGTTTGCCGAGGGGGACAGGGGCCTCAGATACGCAGTATTTT. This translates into CASSLPRGTGASDTQYF.

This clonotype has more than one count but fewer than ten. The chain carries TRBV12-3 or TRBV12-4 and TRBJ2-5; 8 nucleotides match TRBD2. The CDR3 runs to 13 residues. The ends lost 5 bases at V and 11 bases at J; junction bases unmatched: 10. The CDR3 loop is CASSQRGYNEQYF. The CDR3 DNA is TGTGCCAGCAGTCAGCGGGGGTATAATGAGCAGTACTTC.

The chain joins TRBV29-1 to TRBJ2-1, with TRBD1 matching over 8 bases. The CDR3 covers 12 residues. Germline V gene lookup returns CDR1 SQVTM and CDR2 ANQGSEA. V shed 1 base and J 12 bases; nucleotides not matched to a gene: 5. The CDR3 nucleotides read TGCAGCGTTGAAGGGAGGGGGACAGGGCAGTTCTTC. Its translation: CSVEGRGTGQFF.

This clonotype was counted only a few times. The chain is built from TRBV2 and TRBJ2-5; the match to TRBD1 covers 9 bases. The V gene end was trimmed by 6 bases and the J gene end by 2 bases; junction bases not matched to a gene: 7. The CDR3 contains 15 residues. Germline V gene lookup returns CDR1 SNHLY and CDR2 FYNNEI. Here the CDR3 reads CASRGGGTGQETQYF. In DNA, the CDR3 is TGTGCCAGCAGAGGTGGGGGGACAGGGCAAGAGACCCAGTACTTC.

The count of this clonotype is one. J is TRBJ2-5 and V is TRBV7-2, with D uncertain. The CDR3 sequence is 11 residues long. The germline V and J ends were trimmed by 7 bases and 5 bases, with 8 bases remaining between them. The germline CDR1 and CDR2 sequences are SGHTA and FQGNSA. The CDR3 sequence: CASTLSETQYF. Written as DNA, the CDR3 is TGTGCCAGCACCCTTTCGGAGACCCAGTACTTC. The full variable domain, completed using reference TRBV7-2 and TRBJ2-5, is GAGVSQSPSNKVTEKGKDVELRCDPISGHTALYWYRQSLGQGLEFLIYFQGNSAPDKSGLPSDRFSAERTGGSVSTLTIQRTQQEDSAVYLCASTLSETQYFGPGTRLLVL.